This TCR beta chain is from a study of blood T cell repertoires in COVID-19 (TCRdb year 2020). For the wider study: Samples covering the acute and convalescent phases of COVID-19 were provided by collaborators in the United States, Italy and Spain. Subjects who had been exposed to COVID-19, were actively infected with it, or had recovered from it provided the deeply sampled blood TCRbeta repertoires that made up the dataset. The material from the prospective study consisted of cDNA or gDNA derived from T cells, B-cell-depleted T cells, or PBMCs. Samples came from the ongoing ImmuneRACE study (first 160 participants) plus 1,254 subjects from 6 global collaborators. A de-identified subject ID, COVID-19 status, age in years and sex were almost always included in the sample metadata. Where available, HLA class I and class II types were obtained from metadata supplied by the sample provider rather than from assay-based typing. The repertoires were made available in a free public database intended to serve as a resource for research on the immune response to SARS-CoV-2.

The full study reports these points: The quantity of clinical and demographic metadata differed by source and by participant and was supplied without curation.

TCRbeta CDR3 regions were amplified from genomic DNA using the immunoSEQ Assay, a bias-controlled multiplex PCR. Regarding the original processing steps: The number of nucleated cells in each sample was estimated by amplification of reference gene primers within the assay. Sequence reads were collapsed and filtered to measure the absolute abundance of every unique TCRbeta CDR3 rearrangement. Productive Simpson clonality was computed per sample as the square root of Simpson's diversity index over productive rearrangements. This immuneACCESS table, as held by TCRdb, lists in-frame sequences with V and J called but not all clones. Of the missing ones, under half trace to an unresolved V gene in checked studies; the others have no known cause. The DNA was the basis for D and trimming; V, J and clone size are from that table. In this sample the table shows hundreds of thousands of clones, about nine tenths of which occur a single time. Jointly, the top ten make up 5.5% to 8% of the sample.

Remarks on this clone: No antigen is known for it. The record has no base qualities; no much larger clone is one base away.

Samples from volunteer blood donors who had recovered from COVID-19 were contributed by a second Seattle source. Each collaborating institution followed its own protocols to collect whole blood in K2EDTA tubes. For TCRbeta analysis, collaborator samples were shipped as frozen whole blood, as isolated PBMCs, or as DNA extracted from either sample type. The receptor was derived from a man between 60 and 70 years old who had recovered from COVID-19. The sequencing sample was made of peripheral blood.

The sequenced DNA is TGTGCCTGGAGTAAAGCAGGCGTCAATCAGCAGTACTTC. The translation is CAWSKAGVNQQYF. The rearranged chain carries TRBV30 and TRBJ2-7, with the D gene not clear enough to name. The CDR3 goes from the cysteine to the phenylalanine over 13 residues. Just CDR3 DNA is preserved here, 39 bases in frame from base 1. Trimming costs V 2 bases and J 8 bases, and their ends lie 16 bases apart. CDR1 and CDR2 are read off the germline V gene (reference sequence) as GTSNPN and SVGIG.